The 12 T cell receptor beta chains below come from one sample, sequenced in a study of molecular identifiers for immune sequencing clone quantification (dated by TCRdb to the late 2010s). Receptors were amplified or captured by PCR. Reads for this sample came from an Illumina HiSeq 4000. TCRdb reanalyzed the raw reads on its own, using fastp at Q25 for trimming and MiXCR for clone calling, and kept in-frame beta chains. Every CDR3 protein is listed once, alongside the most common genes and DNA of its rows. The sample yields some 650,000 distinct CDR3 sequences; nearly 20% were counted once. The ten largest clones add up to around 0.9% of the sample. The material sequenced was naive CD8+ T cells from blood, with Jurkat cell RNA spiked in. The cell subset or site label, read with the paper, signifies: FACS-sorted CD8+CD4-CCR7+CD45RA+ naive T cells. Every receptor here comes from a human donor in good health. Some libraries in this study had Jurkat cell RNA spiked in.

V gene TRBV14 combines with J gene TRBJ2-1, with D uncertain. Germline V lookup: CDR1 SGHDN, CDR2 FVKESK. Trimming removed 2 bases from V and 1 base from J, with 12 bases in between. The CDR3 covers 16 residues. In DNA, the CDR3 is TGTGCCAGCAGCCAACCCTCAGGTCCGTCCTACAATGAGCAGTTCTTC. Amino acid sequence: CASSQPSGPSYNEQFF.

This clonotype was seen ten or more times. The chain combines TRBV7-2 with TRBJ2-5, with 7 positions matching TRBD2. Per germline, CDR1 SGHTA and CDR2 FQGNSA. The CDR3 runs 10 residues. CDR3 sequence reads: CPGGSETQYF. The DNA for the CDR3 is TGTCCGGGCGGGAGTGAGACCCAGTACTTC.

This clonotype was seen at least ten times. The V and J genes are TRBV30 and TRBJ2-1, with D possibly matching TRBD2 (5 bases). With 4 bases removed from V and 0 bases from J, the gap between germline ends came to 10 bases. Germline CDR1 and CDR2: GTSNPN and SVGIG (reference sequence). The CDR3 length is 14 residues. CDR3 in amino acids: CAWNTGISYNEQFF. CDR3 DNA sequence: TGTGCCTGGAACACCGGGATCTCCTACAATGAGCAGTTCTTC.

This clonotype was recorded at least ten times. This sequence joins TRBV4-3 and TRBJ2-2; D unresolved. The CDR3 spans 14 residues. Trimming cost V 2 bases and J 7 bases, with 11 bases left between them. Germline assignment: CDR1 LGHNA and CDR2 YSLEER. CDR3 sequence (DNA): TGCGCCAGCAGCCAACGGTCGGTCGGCGGGGAGCTGTTTTTT. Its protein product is CASSQRSVGGELFF.

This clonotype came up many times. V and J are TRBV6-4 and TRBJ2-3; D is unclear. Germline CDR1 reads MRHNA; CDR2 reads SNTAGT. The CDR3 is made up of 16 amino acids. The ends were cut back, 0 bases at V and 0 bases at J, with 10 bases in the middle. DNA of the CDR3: TGTGCCAGCAGTGACTCGGTTTCTAGGAGCACAGATACGCAGTATTTT. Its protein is CASSDSVSRSTDTQYF.

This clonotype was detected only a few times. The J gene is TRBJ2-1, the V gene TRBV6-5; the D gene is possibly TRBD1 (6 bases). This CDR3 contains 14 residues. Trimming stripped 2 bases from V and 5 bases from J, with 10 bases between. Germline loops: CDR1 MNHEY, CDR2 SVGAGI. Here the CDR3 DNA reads TGTGCCAGCAGTTACAGGGGGAACAACAATGAGCAGTTCTTC. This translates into CASSYRGNNNEQFF.

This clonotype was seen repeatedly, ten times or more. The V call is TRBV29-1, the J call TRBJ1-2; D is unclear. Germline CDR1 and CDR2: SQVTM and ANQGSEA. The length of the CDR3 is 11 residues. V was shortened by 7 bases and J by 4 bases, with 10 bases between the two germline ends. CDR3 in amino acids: CSADSSYGYTF. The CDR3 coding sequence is TGCAGCGCTGACTCCTCCTATGGCTACACCTTC.

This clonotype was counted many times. The CDR3 nucleotides read TGTGCCAGCAGCTTAGAAAAGGACGTATCGGGGTACAATGAGCAGTTCTTC. Translation gives CASSLEKDVSGYNEQFF. The chain has TRBV11-2 and TRBJ2-1, with a tentative D call TRBD2 (5 bases). V lost 0 bases, J lost 4 bases, and 16 bases lay in between. Germline CDR1 SGHAT, CDR2 FQNNGV. The CDR3 loop spans 17 amino acids.

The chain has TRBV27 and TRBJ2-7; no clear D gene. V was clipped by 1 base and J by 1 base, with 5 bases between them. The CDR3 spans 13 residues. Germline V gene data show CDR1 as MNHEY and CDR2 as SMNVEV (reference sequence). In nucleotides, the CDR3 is TGTGCCAGCAGTTTATTACAGTCCTACGAGCAGTACTTC. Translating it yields CASSLLQSYEQYF.

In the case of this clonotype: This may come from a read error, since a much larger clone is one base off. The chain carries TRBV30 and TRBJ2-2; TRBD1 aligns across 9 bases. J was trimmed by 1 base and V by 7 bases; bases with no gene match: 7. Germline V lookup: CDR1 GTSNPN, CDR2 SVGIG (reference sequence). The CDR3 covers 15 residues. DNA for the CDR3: TGTGCCTACGCCCCGGGACAGGGGAACACCGGGGAGCTGTTTTTT. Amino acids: CAYAPGQGNTGELFF.

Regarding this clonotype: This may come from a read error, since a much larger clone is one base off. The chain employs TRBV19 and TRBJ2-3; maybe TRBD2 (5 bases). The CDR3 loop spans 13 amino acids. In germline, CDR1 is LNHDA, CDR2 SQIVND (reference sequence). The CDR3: CVSSAFFTDTQYF. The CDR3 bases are TGTGTCAGTAGCGCTTTCTTCACAGATACGCAGTATTTT.

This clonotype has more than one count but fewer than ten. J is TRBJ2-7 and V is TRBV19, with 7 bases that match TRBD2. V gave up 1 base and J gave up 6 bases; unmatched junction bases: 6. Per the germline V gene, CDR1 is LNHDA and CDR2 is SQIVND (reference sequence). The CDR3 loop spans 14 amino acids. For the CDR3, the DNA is TGTGCCAGTAGTATAGCGGGAGGTGAAGGCGAGCAGTACTTC. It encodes CASSIAGGEGEQYF.